A selection of T cell receptor beta chains follows, all from one sample in a study of Ad26.COV2.S vaccination and SARS-CoV-2 variants. Measured with immunoSEQ multiplex PCR; TCRdb has only the in-frame clones, and not every one. The repertoire holds some 640,000 clones, with more than 80% as singletons. The source was peripheral blood, collected in a trial of Ad26.COV2.S vaccine versus placebo. These receptor sequences come from a person aged 18-65 years who received the Ad26.COV2.S COVID-19 vaccine or a placebo. Both conserved end residues are part of each CDR3. The D gene is left open where the match is weak. Rows give clone size only sometimes, using once, few, many, or a class for an expanded clone.

>TRBJ1-5|-|-|TRBV21-1
TGTGCCAGCAGCACCGGACAGGGAGAGGAGCCCCAGCATTTT
CASSTGQGEEPQHF
>TRBJ1-2|-|-|TRBV19
TGTGCCAGTAGTATGGACATACAAGGCTACACCTTC
CASSMDIQGYTF
>TRBJ2-1|-|-|TRBV7-3
TGTGCCAGCAGCTTAAACCCGGGGAACTATGAGCAGTTCTTC
CASSLNPGNYEQFF
>TRBJ2-7|-|once|TRBV19
TGTGCCAGTAGTATGGGTGCGGCTAGCGAAGGTTACGAGCAGTACTTC
CASSMGAASEGYEQYF
>TRBJ1-2|-|-|TRBV15
TGTGCCACCAGCCTGCATAGGAACTATGGCTACACCTTC
CATSLHRNYGYTF
>TRBJ2-1|-|-|TRBV5-4
TGTGCCAGCAGCTCCCCAGCGGGTTCCTACAATGAGCAGTTCTTC
CASSSPAGSYNEQFF
>TRBJ2-1|-|-|TRBV20-1
TGCAGTGCTAGTGGTGGGGCACCCTTTGATGAGCAGTTCTTC
CSASGGAPFDEQFF
>TRBJ2-2|TRBD1|-|TRBV18
TGTGCCAGCTCACCAGACAGGGCGAACACCGGGGAGCTGTTTTTT
CASSPDRANTGELFF
>TRBJ2-1|-|-|TRBV10-3
TGTGCCATCTCTGGACTTTACAATGAGCAGTTCTTC
CAISGLYNEQFF
>TRBJ2-2|-|-|TRBV7-3
TGTGCCAGCAGCTTACGCGGGTTTAACACCGGGGAGCTGTTTTTT
CASSLRGFNTGELFF
>TRBJ2-7|-|once|TRBV30
TGTGCCTGGAGTAGGCCAAGAATCTACGAGCAGTACTTC
CAWSRPRIYEQYF
>TRBJ2-3|TRBD1|-|TRBV12-5
TGTGCTAGTGGTTTATATTCGAGGGGGCTGGCACACACAGATACGCAGTATTTT
CASGLYSRGLAHTDTQYF
>TRBJ1-5|-|-|TRBV6-6
TGTGCCAGCAGTTACCCGGGGGGGGGCCTTAATCAGCCCCAGCATTTT
CASSYPGGGLNQPQHF
>TRBJ2-6|-|-|TRBV9
TGTGCCAGCAGCGTAGAAGGGGGACCTGGGGCCAACGTCCTGACTTTC
CASSVEGGPGANVLTF
>TRBJ2-7|-|-|TRBV3-1/TRBV3-2
TGTGCCAGCAGCCAGAAGACCGCGGGCTACGAGCAGTACTTC
CASSQKTAGYEQYF
>TRBJ2-3|-|once|TRBV4-3
TGCGCCAGCAGCCAAGATACAAGTAGCCCAGATACGCAGTATTTT
CASSQDTSSPDTQYF
>TRBJ2-2|TRBD1|-|TRBV7-2
TGTGCCAGCAGCTTCGGAGGGACAGGGGGCAGCGGGGAGCTGTTTTTT
CASSFGGTGGSGELFF
>TRBJ1-3|-|-|TRBV2
TGTGCCAGCAGAGAAGACAGGCCTTCTGGAAACACCATATATTTT
CASREDRPSGNTIYF
>TRBJ2-2|TRBD2|-|TRBV7-3
TGTGCCAGCAGCCCCCGGGGGGGGGTGACTCTAGGGGCCGGGGAGCTGTTTTTT
CASSPRGGVTLGAGELFF
>TRBJ1-5|TRBD1|-|TRBV5-5
TGTGCCAGCAGCTTGTCCGGGACAGGGAATCAGCCCCAGCATTTT
CASSLSGTGNQPQHF
>TRBJ2-7|-|-|TRBV5-6
TGTGCCAGCAGCTTGGAGGGGGGGCCGGACTCCTACGAGCAGTACTTC
CASSLEGGPDSYEQYF
>TRBJ2-2|-|-|TRBV20-1
TGCAGTGCTAGGGGTGGCGGGGAGCTGTTTTTT
CSARGGGELFF
>TRBJ2-3|-|-|TRBV27
TGTGCCAGCAGTTTAGGAGGCGTAAGCACAGATACGCAGTATTTT
CASSLGGVSTDTQYF
>TRBJ1-1|-|-|TRBV9
TGTGCCAGCAGCGTAAACAGCAACACTGAAGCTTTCTTT
CASSVNSNTEAFF
>TRBJ2-7|-|-|TRBV27
TGTGCCAGCAGTTTTTGGGGGGACAGCCGCTCCTACGAGCAGTACTTC
CASSFWGDSRSYEQYF
>TRBJ2-3|TRBD1|-|TRBV24-1
TGTGCCACCGGGGACAGGGTGGGCACAGATACGCAGTATTTT
CATGDRVGTDTQYF
>TRBJ1-5|TRBD1|-|TRBV6-5
TGTGCCAGCGGGCAGGACAGGGCGAGCAATCAGCCCCAGCATTTT
CASGQDRASNQPQHF
>TRBJ2-1|TRBD2|-|TRBV19
TGTGCCAGTAGTAAGGGGCGGCGGGGGACTAGCGCCAGGTATGAGCAGTTCTTC
CASSKGRRGTSARYEQFF
>TRBJ1-1|-|-|TRBV7-9
TGTGCCAGCAGCTCCCGAGGGGGGTCGGACACTGAAGCTTTCTTT
CASSSRGGSDTEAFF
>TRBJ1-4|TRBD1|-|TRBV29-1
TGCAGCGTTGTGGACAGGGGAACAAAAAAACTGTTTTTT
CSVVDRGTKKLFF
>TRBJ2-5|TRBD2|-|TRBV10-3
TGTGCCATCAGCCGGACTAGCGGGCAACAAGAGACCCAGTACTTC
CAISRTSGQQETQYF
>TRBJ1-2|TRBD1|-|TRBV27
TGTGCCAGCAGTTTATACGGACAGGAAAATGGCTACACCTTC
CASSLYGQENGYTF
>TRBJ2-2|TRBD1|-|TRBV29-1
TGCAGCGTCCATGACAGGGGGCGCGTCACCGGGGAGCTGTTTTTT
CSVHDRGRVTGELFF
>TRBJ2-3|-|-|TRBV7-2
TGTGCCAGCAGCTTCAACCGGGACAATCCTACGCAGTATTTT
CASSFNRDNPTQYF
>TRBJ2-7|TRBD1|-|TRBV3-1/TRBV3-2
TGTGCCAGCAGCGTCAGGGGGACAGGGCGCGACGAGCAGTACTTC
CASSVRGTGRDEQYF
>TRBJ1-2|TRBD1|-|TRBV29-1
TGCAGCGTTGGGGGACAGGAGTATGGCTACACCTTC
CSVGGQEYGYTF
>TRBJ2-5|TRBD1|many|TRBV11-2
TGTGCCAGCAGCAGGACAGGGGGGGTCAAGACCCAGTACTTC
CASSRTGGVKTQYF